These 29 T cell receptor beta chains originate from one sample sequenced in a study of T cells after yellow fever vaccination. TCRdb reprocessed the 5' RACE reads with MiXCR, giving one entry per CDR3 protein. The sample has 150,000 to 200,000 distinct CDR3 sequences; roughly 6.2% are singletons. Here the sequenced sample was CD4+ T cells sorted from PBMCs, taken on the day of the first yellow fever vaccination. These receptors were taken from a man younger than 35 who received the YFV17D yellow fever vaccine.

This clonotype was seen a handful of times. The genes are TRBV5-6 and TRBJ2-5; no clear D gene. Germline assignment: CDR1 SGHDT and CDR2 YYEEEE. The V end lost 0 bases, the J end lost 5 bases, and 11 bases lay between the germline ends. The CDR3 runs to 14 residues. Here the CDR3 reads CASSLDSPTETQYF. The CDR3 region has the DNA TGTGCCAGCAGCTTGGACTCACCTACGGAGACCCAGTACTTC.

This clonotype was picked up many times. V usage is TRBV20-1 and J usage is TRBJ1-2, with 12 bases that match TRBD1. V gave up 6 bases and J gave up 7 bases; unmatched junction bases: 6. The CDR3 sequence is 13 residues long. CDR1 DFQATT and CDR2 SNEGSKA come from the germline V gene (reference sequence). The CDR3 here is CSAPGQGAFGYTF. The CDR3 nucleotides read TGCAGTGCCCCGGGACAGGGGGCATTTGGCTACACCTTC.

The chain has TRBV15 and TRBJ2-5, with TRBD1 matching 8 bases. CDR3 length equals 13 residues. From germline, CDR1 is LNHNV and CDR2 YYDKDF (reference sequence). The V segment lost 4 bases and the J segment 5 bases; nucleotides outside the gene matches: 3. The CDR3 here is CATSTDRGETQYF. DNA for the CDR3: TGTGCCACCAGCACTGACAGGGGCGAGACCCAGTACTTC.

This clonotype has only a few counts. The chain is built from TRBV4-1 and TRBJ2-3; the D is unclear. Looked up from germline, CDR1 is MGHRA and CDR2 is YSYEKL. This CDR3 has 17 amino acids. The V end was cut by 1 base, the J end by 5 bases, with 19 bases between. The CDR3 sequence: CASSQVGRTEGGDTQYF. The CDR3 bases are TGCGCCAGCAGCCAAGTGGGAAGAACCGAAGGTGGAGATACGCAGTATTTT.

This clonotype has at least ten counts. This sequence joins TRBV5-4 and TRBJ2-3, with D possibly TRBD2 on 5 matching bases. The CDR3 runs to 13 residues. Germline V gene lookup returns CDR1 SGHNT and CDR2 YYREEE (reference sequence). V gave up 0 bases and J gave up 4 bases, with 6 bases separating them. CDR3 DNA sequence: TGTGCCAGCAGCTTGGTAGCGCCAGATACGCAGTATTTT. This sequence encodes CASSLVAPDTQYF.

This clonotype has a count of ten or more. V gene TRBV10-3 combines with J gene TRBJ2-3; D might be TRBD1 (6 bases). Germline assignment: CDR1 ENHRY and CDR2 SYGVKD. V lost 5 bases and J lost 4, with 13 bases in between. The CDR3 is 14 residues long. CDR3 in DNA: TGTGCCATCAGTTTAGGACAGCGGTCAGATACGCAGTATTTT. Translation gives CAISLGQRSDTQYF.

This clonotype was observed a handful of times. The J gene is TRBJ1-1, the V gene TRBV7-2; tentative D call: TRBD1 (6 bases). Trimming removed 4 bases at V and 6 bases at J, with 18 bases between. Germline V CDR1 and CDR2: SGHTA, FQGNSA. This CDR3 comprises 15 residues. The CDR3 sequence: CASSSRGGAGAEAFF. In DNA form, the CDR3 reads TGTGCCAGCAGCTCGAGGGGGGGGGCTGGGGCTGAAGCTTTCTTT.

This clonotype came up many times. This chain uses TRBV7-2 with TRBJ2-5, with D perhaps being TRBD1 or TRBD2 (6 bases each). Trimming left V 2 bases short and J 3 bases short, with 16 bases between. Per the germline V gene, CDR1 is SGHTA and CDR2 is FQGNSA. The CDR3 consists of 16 residues. The CDR3: CASSLSTGASEETQYF. Written as DNA, the CDR3 is TGTGCCAGCAGCTTATCAACGGGGGCCTCCGAAGAGACCCAGTACTTC.

Many counts were recorded for this clonotype. The chain uses TRBV5-1 and TRBJ2-5; a weak D match, TRBD2 (6 bases). The CDR3 is made up of 15 amino acids. Looked up from germline, CDR1 is SGHRS and CDR2 is YFSETQ. V was pared by 3 bases and J by 1 base, with 13 bases between. The CDR3, as DNA: TGCGCCAGCAGCTATACACCGGGGGTCCAAGAGACCCAGTACTTC. Protein: CASSYTPGVQETQYF.

The chain employs TRBV7-9 and TRBJ1-6; TRBD1 matches at 7 bases. Germline CDR1 and CDR2: SEHNR and FQNEAQ (reference sequence). CDR3 length: 13 amino acids. The trim removed 6 bases at V and 9 bases at J, leaving 5 bases unmatched. The CDR3 DNA reads TGTGCCAGCAGACGGGACAGCACTTCACCCCTCCACTTT. It specifies CASRRDSTSPLHF.

In its sample, this clonotype was seen a few times. The chain uses TRBV7-3 and TRBJ2-1; 7 bases align to TRBD1. From germline, CDR1 is SGHTA and CDR2 FQGTGA. The CDR3 runs to 13 residues. Trimming at V came to 4 bases and at J to 9 bases, leaving 6 bases not matched to a gene. The CDR3 region is CASSYAGGGEQFF. The CDR3 region has the DNA TGTGCCAGCAGCTATGCAGGGGGTGGTGAGCAGTTCTTC.

This CDR3 is CASSYGQGNTGELFF. CDR3 DNA: TGTGCCAGCAGTTACGGACAGGGGAACACCGGGGAGCTGTTTTTT. The J gene is TRBJ2-2, the V gene TRBV7-9, with 8 bases lining up with TRBD1. The trim removed 6 bases at V and 1 base at J, leaving 4 bases unmatched. Per germline, CDR1 SEHNR and CDR2 FQNEAQ (reference sequence). The CDR3 totals 15 residues.

In this sample, this clonotype turned up many times. The V call is TRBV20-1, the J call TRBJ2-3; 9 bases are shared with TRBD2. The germline V gene encodes CDR1 DFQATT and CDR2 SNEGSKA (reference sequence). This CDR3 has 14 residues. J gave up 2 bases and V 5 bases, and 5 bases lay outside the gene matches. CDR3: CSAQAGGITDTQYF. The CDR3, as DNA: TGCAGTGCTCAAGCGGGGGGAATCACAGATACGCAGTATTTT.

Ten or more counts support this clonotype. The DNA of the CDR3 is TGCAGTGCCAACACAGGACTAGCGGGGGATACGCAGTATTTT. Residues: CSANTGLAGDTQYF. The rearrangement uses TRBV20-1 and TRBJ2-3; 12 bases match TRBD2. The V gene end was trimmed by 6 bases and the J gene end by 6 bases; junction bases not matched to a gene: 7. CDR1 is DFQATT, CDR2 SNEGSKA, per germline (reference sequence). This CDR3 contains 14 residues.

As DNA, the CDR3 is TGCAGCGTTGAAACGGACGGGGGTAACGAGCAGTACTTC. This encodes CSVETDGGNEQYF. The rearrangement joins TRBV29-1 to TRBJ2-7; TRBD2 might be the D (6 bases). Trimming took off 2 bases at V and 5 bases at J, with 13 bases between the two ends. This CDR3 is 13 amino acids long. CDR1 SQVTM and CDR2 ANQGSEA come from the germline V gene.

The chain couples TRBV28 to TRBJ1-2, with 7 bases lining up with TRBD1. The CDR3 totals 12 residues. Germline V lookup: CDR1 MDHEN, CDR2 SYDVKM. V trimming: 8 bases; J trimming: 4 bases; junction bases outside the gene matches: 4. DNA of the CDR3: TGTGCCAGCGGCCGACAGGGCTATGGCTACACCTTC. Residues: CASGRQGYGYTF.

This clonotype was counted a few times. The V gene is TRBV7-2, the J gene TRBJ2-5; D not resolved. CDR1 and CDR2 from the germline V gene are SGHTA and FQGNSA. The V gene lost 1 base and the J gene lost 0 bases, with 6 bases spanning the gap. The CDR3 length is 14 residues. The DNA for the CDR3 is TGTGCCAGCAGCTTAGAGTCCTACCAAGAGACCCAGTACTTC. Amino acids: CASSLESYQETQYF.

In DNA form, the CDR3 reads TGTGCCAGCAGCAGACCGGGGGGCGCTGGAGATACGCAGTATTTT. Its protein is CASSRPGGAGDTQYF. The V and J genes are TRBV7-2 and TRBJ2-3; the D gene is possibly TRBD2 (7 bases). The CDR3 length is 15 residues. Trimming removed 5 bases at V and 5 bases at J, with 17 bases between. Germline V gives CDR1 SGHTA, CDR2 FQGNSA. The whole variable domain, remainder taken from reference TRBV7-2 and TRBJ2-3, is GAGVSQSPSNKVTEKGKDVELRCDPISGHTALYWYRQSLGQGLEFLIYFQGNSAPDKSGLPSDRFSAERTGGSVSTLTIQRTQQEDSAVYLCASSRPGGAGDTQYFGPGTRLTVL.

This chain links TRBV27 with TRBJ2-3; TRBD2 aligns across 12 bases. CDR1 is MNHEY, CDR2 SMNVEV, per germline (reference sequence). The CDR3 extends over 18 amino acids. V shed 4 bases and J 5 bases; nucleotides not matched to a gene: 13. The CDR3 DNA is TGTGCCAGCAGTTCCGCCCCCCCTAGCGGGGGGGCGAGAGATACGCAGTATTTT. This sequence encodes CASSSAPPSGGARDTQYF.

The sample holds many counts of this clonotype. The rearrangement joins TRBV5-1 to TRBJ2-7; TRBD2 might be the D (7 bases). The CDR3 consists of 14 residues. CDR1 and CDR2 (germline): SGHRS, YFSETQ. V dropped 1 base and J dropped 2 bases, with 10 bases sitting between them. This CDR3 is CASSLREGAYEQYV. The CDR3 nucleotides are TGCGCCAGCAGCTTGAGGGAGGGGGCCTACGAGCAGTACGTC.

This clonotype was recorded many times. The CDR3 DNA reads as TGCGCCAGCAGCCACCCACTAAGCGCCACCGGGGAGCTGTTTTTT. Residues: CASSHPLSATGELFF. The chain recombines TRBV5-1 with TRBJ2-2; D unclear. Deletions cut 4 bases from V and 4 bases from J, with 14 bases between. Germline V lookup: CDR1 SGHRS, CDR2 YFSETQ. The CDR3 has 15 residues.

The chain has TRBV5-6 and TRBJ2-5; tentative D call: TRBD2 (5 bases). The CDR3 has 16 residues. The germline V gene has CDR1 SGHDT and CDR2 YYEEEE. Trimming cost V 0 bases and J 4 bases, with 16 bases left between them. The CDR3 sequence is CASSLGGRGDPETQYF. CDR3 DNA: TGTGCCAGCAGCTTGGGAGGGCGAGGCGATCCAGAGACCCAGTACTTC.

This clonotype was recorded many times. The CDR3 here is CASREMVRTNTEAFF. The CDR3, as DNA: TGCGCCAGCAGGGAGATGGTCAGGACGAACACTGAAGCTTTCTTT. The chain joins TRBV4-1 to TRBJ1-1; D is undetermined. CDR3 length: 15 residues. CDR1 is MGHRA, CDR2 YSYEKL, per germline. Deletions cut 6 bases from V and 1 base from J, with 15 bases between.

This clonotype was seen repeatedly, ten times or more. J is TRBJ1-2 and V is TRBV7-8; D is perhaps TRBD1 (5 bases). Germline V lookup: CDR1 SGHVS, CDR2 FQNEAQ. V was cut by 5 bases and J by 0 bases, with 13 bases left in between. The CDR3 is made up of 15 amino acids. The chain's CDR3 is CASSPRRGANYGYTF. The CDR3 nucleotides are TGTGCCAGCAGCCCTCGGAGGGGAGCTAACTATGGCTACACCTTC. Filled out from reference TRBV7-8 and TRBJ1-2, the complete variable domain reads GAGVSQSPRYKVAKRGQDVALRCDPISGHVSLFWYQQALGQGPEFLTYFQNEAQLDKSGLPSDRFFAERPEGSVSTLKIQRTQQEDSAVYLCASSPRRGANYGYTFGSGTRLTVV.

This clonotype has a count of ten or more. The CDR3 loop reads CASSFQPGQGGPQHF. In DNA form, the CDR3 reads TGTGCCAGCAGCTTTCAACCGGGACAGGGAGGGCCCCAGCATTTT. This chain connects TRBV5-5 to TRBJ1-5; TRBD1 agrees at 9 bases. Per the germline V gene, CDR1 is SGHKS and CDR2 is YYEKEE (reference sequence). V lost 2 bases, J lost 9 bases, and 9 bases stayed unmatched. This CDR3 has 15 amino acids.

The chain's CDR3 is CSAPGRPKGRAFF. The CDR3 DNA reads as TGCAGTGCCCCGGGTCGGCCCAAAGGTAGAGCTTTCTTT. This rearrangement joins TRBV20-1 to TRBJ1-1; no definite D call. The germline V and J ends were trimmed by 6 bases and 10 bases, with 21 bases remaining between them. The germline V gene has CDR1 DFQATT and CDR2 SNEGSKA (reference sequence). This CDR3 is built from 13 residues.

This chain connects TRBV5-6 to TRBJ1-5, with 9 bases that match TRBD1. The CDR3 is 17 amino acids. CDR1 and CDR2 (germline): SGHDT, YYEEEE. J was trimmed by 1 base and V by 7 bases; bases with no gene match: 12. The CDR3 reads CASGPVKGTGSNQPQHF. In nucleotides, the CDR3 is TGTGCCAGCGGCCCCGTCAAAGGGACAGGGAGCAATCAGCCCCAGCATTTT. Full variable domain (outside the CDR3, taken from reference TRBV5-6 and TRBJ1-5): DAGVTQSPTHLIKTRGQQVTLRCSPKSGHDTVSWYQQALGQGPQFIFQYYEEEERQRGNFPDRFSGHQFPNYSSELNVNALLLGDSALYLCASGPVKGTGSNQPQHFGDGTRLSIL.

This rearrangement joins TRBV12-3 or TRBV12-4 to TRBJ2-2; 7 bases map to TRBD2. The CDR3 is 14 amino acids. The J segment lost 4 bases and the V segment lost 3 bases, leaving 2 bases of the junction unmatched. The CDR3 reads CASSFKRGTGELFF. CDR3 DNA: TGTGCCAGCAGTTTTAAGCGGGGCACCGGGGAGCTGTTTTTT.

The chain recombines TRBV20-1 with TRBJ2-2; D remains unclear. The ends were cut back, 3 bases at V and 0 bases at J, with 5 bases in the middle. The CDR3 totals 13 residues. The germline V gene encodes CDR1 DFQATT and CDR2 SNEGSKA (reference sequence). The CDR3 here is CSASGANTGELFF. The CDR3 DNA sequence: TGCAGTGCTAGCGGAGCGAACACCGGGGAGCTGTTTTTT.